The clone carrying this T cell receptor beta chain was detected only a few times. The CDR3 is made up of 15 amino acids. From germline, CDR1 is SGHAT and CDR2 FQNNGV. The junction had 2 bases not matched to a gene; V was cut back by 3 bases and J by 1 base. Profiling relied on immunoSEQ multiplex PCR, and the TCRdb table lists in-frame clones only, not all of them. The data contain 210,000 or so clones, about 87% of them singletons. All enrollees were roughly 18 to 90 years old and from roughly 22 US areas. This specimen belongs to a study of blood T cell repertoires in COVID-19. In the study overall: Sites in the United States, Italy and Spain provided acute and convalescent COVID-19 samples.

The rearrangement links TRBV11-2 to TRBJ2-2, with TRBD2 identical over 7 bases. The TCR sequence derives from a woman younger than 45 who had been exposed to COVID-19. Sequenced: PBMCs or T cells enriched from blood (not recorded which). The CDR3 sequence: CASSFSSGNTGELFF. In nucleotides, the CDR3 is TGTGCCAGCAGCTTCTCTAGCGGGAACACCGGGGAGCTGTTTTTT. The full variable domain, with the rest looked up from reference TRBV11-2 and TRBJ2-2, is EAGVAQSPRYKIIEKRQSVAFWCNPISGHATLYWYQQILGQGPKLLIQFQNNGVVDDSQLPKDRFSAERLKGVDSTLKIQPAKLEDSAVYLCASSFSSGNTGELFFGEGSRLTVL.